Following are 12 T cell receptor beta chains from one sample sequenced in a study of blood T cells in healthy people across ages. Primed by a sample-barcoded 5' primer and a J-beta primer mix, a second PCR proceeded for about 6 to 12 cycles. In TCRdb, the 5' RACE reads were re-called with MiXCR into one record per CDR3 protein. The sample carries 800,000 to 1,000,000 distinct CDR3 sequences, approximately 49% recorded once. The sequencing input was blood. The receptors come from a man younger than 45 in good health.

A few counts support this clonotype. The rearrangement joins TRBV2 to TRBJ2-6; no reliable D call. From germline, CDR1 is SNHLY and CDR2 FYNNEI. The germline V and J ends were trimmed by 8 bases and 0 bases, with 11 bases remaining between them. The CDR3 runs to 15 residues. This CDR3 is CASGDGVSGANVLTF. CDR3 nucleotides: TGTGCCAGCGGGGATGGCGTCTCTGGGGCCAACGTCCTGACTTTC.

This clonotype was detected only a few times. The V gene is TRBV4-1, the J gene TRBJ2-7; 9 bases are shared with TRBD1. CDR3 size: 17 residues. V was clipped by 1 base and J by 2 bases; unmatched bases: 9. Germline CDR1 reads MGHRA; CDR2 reads YSYEKL. This chain's CDR3 is CASSQVPGQGGPYEQYF. The CDR3 bases are TGCGCCAGCAGCCAAGTTCCGGGACAGGGAGGCCCCTACGAGCAGTACTTC.

J is TRBJ1-6 and V is TRBV12-3 or TRBV12-4; D gene uncertain. Trimming removed 3 bases from V and 5 bases from J, with 8 bases in between. The CDR3 covers 14 residues. The CDR3 loop reads CASSFRTHNSPLHF. The CDR3 bases are TGTGCCAGCAGTTTTAGGACGCATAATTCACCCCTCCACTTT.

Regarding this clonotype: The junction does not match germline at one end; this may be a read error. The chain employs TRBV12-3 or TRBV12-4 and TRBJ1-4; TRBD1 matches at 10 bases. This CDR3 has 14 residues. The DNA for the CDR3 is TGTGCCGGCAGCCCTGACAGGGGGCTTGAAAAACTGTTTTTT. Its translation is CAGSPDRGLEKLFF.

The V and J genes are TRBV5-5 and TRBJ1-3; D is unresolved. The CDR3 has 16 residues. The V and J ends lost 1 base and 1 base respectively, with 12 bases between them. Germline loops: CDR1 SGHKS, CDR2 YYEKEE (reference sequence). The CDR3: CASSLYGSGSGNTIYF. CDR3 nucleotide sequence: TGTGCCAGCAGCTTGTACGGGTCCGGTTCTGGAAACACCATATATTTT.

V and J are TRBV7-9 and TRBJ1-5, with D hard to call. The germline V gene has CDR1 SEHNR and CDR2 FQNEAQ (reference sequence). This CDR3 comprises 12 residues. The V gene lost 5 bases and the J gene lost 5 bases, with 7 bases spanning the gap. The CDR3 nucleotides are TGTGCCAGCAGCCGCTGGGATCAGCCCCAGCATTTT. The encoded protein is CASSRWDQPQHF.

This clonotype appeared a single time. The chain couples TRBV27 to TRBJ2-7, with TRBD2 identical over 14 bases. Germline V lookup: CDR1 MNHEY, CDR2 SMNVEV (reference sequence). Trimming cost V 0 bases and J 4 bases; bases outside gene matches: 2. The CDR3 contains 16 residues. Here the CDR3 reads CASSLSGLAGAYEQYF. The CDR3 DNA reads as TGTGCCAGCAGTTTATCGGGACTAGCGGGGGCGTACGAGCAGTACTTC.

The table lists this clonotype with a few counts. The chain combines TRBV28 with TRBJ2-7; 8 bases match TRBD1. Germline V gene lookup returns CDR1 MDHEN and CDR2 SYDVKM. The CDR3 is 16 residues long. Losses at the gene ends were 6 bases for V and 0 bases for J; bases not matched to a gene: 10. Here the CDR3 reads CASSPWGQGASYEQYF. Here the CDR3 DNA reads TGTGCCAGCAGCCCCTGGGGTCAGGGGGCCTCCTACGAGCAGTACTTC.

A single count supports this clonotype. The chain joins TRBV20-1 to TRBJ2-7, with TRBD2 as a possible D gene (6 bases). This CDR3 region has 14 residues. Deletions cut 4 bases from V and 0 bases from J, with 13 bases between. Per germline, CDR1 DFQATT and CDR2 SNEGSKA (reference sequence). The CDR3 loop is CSATIAVSSYEQYF. The CDR3 coding sequence is TGCAGTGCTACCATAGCGGTTAGCTCCTACGAGCAGTACTTC.

This clonotype was found a few times. V usage is TRBV7-2 and J usage is TRBJ1-2; no definite D call. With 4 bases removed from V and 6 bases from J, the gap between germline ends came to 12 bases. The CDR3 extends over 13 amino acids. CDR1 is SGHTA, CDR2 FQGNSA, per germline. The CDR3 DNA sequence: TGTGCCAGCAGCTCTAGGACTTTTAATGGCTACACCTTC. Translation: CASSSRTFNGYTF.

This chain links TRBV12-3 or TRBV12-4 with TRBJ2-3, with 11 bases fitting TRBD2. With 5 bases clipped from V and 5 bases from J, the junction kept 3 bases outside the gene matches. The CDR3 runs to 14 residues. DNA for the CDR3: TGTGCCAGCAGTGCTAGCGGGGGGATAGATACGCAGTATTTT. Encoded protein: CASSASGGIDTQYF.

CDR3 sequence: CASSEAVTGDYEQYF. In nucleotides, the CDR3 is TGTGCCAGCAGTGAAGCGGTTACGGGGGACTACGAGCAGTACTTC. The rearrangement links TRBV2 to TRBJ2-5, with D tentatively TRBD2 (6 bases). Judging by the DNA end, TRBJ2-7 fits better; the J call may be wrong. The CDR3 runs 15 residues. Looked up from germline, CDR1 is SNHLY and CDR2 is FYNNEI.